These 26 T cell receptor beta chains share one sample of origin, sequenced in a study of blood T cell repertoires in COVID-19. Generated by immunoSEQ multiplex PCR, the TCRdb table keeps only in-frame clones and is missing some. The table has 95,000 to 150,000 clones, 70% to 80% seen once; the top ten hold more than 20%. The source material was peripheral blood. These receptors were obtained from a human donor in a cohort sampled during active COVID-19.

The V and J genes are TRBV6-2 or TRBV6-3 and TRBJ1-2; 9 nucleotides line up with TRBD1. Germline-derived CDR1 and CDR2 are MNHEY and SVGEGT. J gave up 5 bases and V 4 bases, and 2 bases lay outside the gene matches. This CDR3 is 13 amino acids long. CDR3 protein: CASSSGQGYGYTF. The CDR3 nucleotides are TGTGCCAGCAGTTCGGGACAGGGATATGGCTACACCTTC.

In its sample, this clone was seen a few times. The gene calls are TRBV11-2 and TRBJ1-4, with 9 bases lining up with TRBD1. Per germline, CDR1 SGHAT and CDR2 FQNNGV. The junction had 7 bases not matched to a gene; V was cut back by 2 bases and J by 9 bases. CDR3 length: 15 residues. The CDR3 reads CASSLPGTGLKKLFF. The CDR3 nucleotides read TGTGCCAGCAGCTTACCCGGGACAGGGTTGAAAAAACTGTTTTTT.

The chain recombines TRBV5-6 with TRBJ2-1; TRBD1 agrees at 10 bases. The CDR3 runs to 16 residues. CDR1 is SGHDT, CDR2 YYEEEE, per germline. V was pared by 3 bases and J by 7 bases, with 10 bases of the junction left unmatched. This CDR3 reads CASSSTGTGERNEQFF. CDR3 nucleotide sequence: TGTGCCAGCAGCTCAACCGGGACAGGGGAAAGGAATGAGCAGTTCTTC.

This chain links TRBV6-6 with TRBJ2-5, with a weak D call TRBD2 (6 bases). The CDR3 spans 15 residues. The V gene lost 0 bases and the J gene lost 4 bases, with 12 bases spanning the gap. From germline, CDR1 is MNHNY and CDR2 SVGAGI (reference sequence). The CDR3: CASSYSGGIGETQYF. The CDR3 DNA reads TGTGCCAGCAGTTACTCTGGAGGGATTGGAGAGACCCAGTACTTC.

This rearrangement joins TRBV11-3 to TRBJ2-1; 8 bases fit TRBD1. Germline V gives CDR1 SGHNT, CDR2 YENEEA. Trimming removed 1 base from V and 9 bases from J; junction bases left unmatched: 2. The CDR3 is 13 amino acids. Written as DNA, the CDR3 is TGTGCCAGCAGCTTAGCAGGGGGCGGTGAGCAGTTCTTC. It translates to CASSLAGGGEQFF.

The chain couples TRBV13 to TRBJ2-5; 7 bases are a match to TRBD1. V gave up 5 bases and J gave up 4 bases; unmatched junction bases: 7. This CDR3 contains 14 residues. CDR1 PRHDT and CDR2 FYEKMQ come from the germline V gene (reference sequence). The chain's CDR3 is CASSHWTGGETQYF. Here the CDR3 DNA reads TGTGCCAGCAGCCATTGGACAGGTGGAGAGACCCAGTACTTC.

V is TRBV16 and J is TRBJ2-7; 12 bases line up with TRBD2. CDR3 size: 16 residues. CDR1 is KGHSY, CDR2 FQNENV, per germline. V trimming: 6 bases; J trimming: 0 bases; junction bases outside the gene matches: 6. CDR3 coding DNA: TGTGCCAGCAGACGGGGACTAGCGGGTATCTCCTACGAGCAGTACTTC. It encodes CASRRGLAGISYEQYF.

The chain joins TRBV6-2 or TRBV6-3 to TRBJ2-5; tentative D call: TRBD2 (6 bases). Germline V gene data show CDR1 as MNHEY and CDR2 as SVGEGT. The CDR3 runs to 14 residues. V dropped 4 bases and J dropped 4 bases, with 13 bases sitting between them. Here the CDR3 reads CASSFRLGGETQYF. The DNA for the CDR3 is TGTGCCAGCAGTTTCCGCCTCGGGGGAGAGACCCAGTACTTC.

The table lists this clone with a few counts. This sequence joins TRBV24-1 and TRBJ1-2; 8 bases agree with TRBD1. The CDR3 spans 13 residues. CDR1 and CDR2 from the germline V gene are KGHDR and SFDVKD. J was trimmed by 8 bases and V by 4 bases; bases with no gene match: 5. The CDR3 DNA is TGTGCCACCAGTGACACAGACAGGGGCGGCTACACCTTC. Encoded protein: CATSDTDRGGYTF.

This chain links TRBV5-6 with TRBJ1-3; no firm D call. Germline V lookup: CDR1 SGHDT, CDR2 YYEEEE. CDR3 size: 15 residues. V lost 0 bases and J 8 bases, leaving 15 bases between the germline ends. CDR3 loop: CASSLVGRGPDTIYF. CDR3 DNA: TGTGCCAGCAGCTTGGTAGGGAGAGGGCCCGACACCATATATTTT.

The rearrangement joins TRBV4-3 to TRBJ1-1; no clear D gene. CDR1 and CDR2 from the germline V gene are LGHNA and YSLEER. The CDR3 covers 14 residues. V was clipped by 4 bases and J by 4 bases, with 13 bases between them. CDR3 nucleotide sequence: TGCGCCAGCAGCCTTTACTCTTCGGTCACTGAAGCTTTCTTT. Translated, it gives CASSLYSSVTEAFF.

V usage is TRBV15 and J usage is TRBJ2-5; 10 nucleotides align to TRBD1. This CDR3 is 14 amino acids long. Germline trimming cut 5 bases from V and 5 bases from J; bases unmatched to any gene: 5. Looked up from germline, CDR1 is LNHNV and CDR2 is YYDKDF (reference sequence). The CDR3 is CATSRDRGVETQYF. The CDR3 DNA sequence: TGTGCCACCAGCCGGGACAGGGGCGTGGAGACCCAGTACTTC.

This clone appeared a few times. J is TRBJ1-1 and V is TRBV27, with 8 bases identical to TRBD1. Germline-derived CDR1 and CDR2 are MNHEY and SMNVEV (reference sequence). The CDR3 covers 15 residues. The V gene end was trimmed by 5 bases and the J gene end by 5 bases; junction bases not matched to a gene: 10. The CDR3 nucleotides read TGTGCCAGCAGTCAATTCAGGGGGCGAGGTACTGAAGCTTTCTTT. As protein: CASSQFRGRGTEAFF.

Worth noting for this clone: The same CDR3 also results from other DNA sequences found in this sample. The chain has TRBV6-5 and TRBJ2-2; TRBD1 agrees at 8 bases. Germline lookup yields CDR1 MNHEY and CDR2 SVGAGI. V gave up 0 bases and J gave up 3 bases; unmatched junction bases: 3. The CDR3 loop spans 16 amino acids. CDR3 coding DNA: TGTGCCAGCAGTTACTCAGGGACAGGATACACCGGGGAGCTGTTTTTT. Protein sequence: CASSYSGTGYTGELFF.

The CDR3 protein is CASSLAPGIGELFF. CDR3 coding DNA: TGTGCCAGCAGCTTGGCCCCGGGGATCGGGGAGCTGTTTTTT. The chain carries TRBV7-3 and TRBJ2-2, with D perhaps TRBD2 (5 bases). V gave up 3 bases and J gave up 7 bases, with 12 bases separating them. This CDR3 region has 14 residues. Germline V gene sequence: CDR1 SGHTA, CDR2 FQGTGA.

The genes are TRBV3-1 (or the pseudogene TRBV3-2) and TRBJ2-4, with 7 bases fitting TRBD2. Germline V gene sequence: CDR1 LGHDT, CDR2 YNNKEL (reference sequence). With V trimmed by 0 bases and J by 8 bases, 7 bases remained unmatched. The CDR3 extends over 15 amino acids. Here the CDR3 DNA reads TGTGCCAGCAGCCAAGAAAGAGCGGGGTCTGACATTCAGTACTTC. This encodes CASSQERAGSDIQYF.

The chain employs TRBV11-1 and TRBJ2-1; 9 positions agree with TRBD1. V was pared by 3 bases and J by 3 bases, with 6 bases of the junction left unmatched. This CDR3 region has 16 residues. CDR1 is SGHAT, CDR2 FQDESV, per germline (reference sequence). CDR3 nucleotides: TGTGCCAGCAGCTTCGACAGGGGGGGGCTCTACAATGAGCAGTTCTTC. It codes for CASSFDRGGLYNEQFF.

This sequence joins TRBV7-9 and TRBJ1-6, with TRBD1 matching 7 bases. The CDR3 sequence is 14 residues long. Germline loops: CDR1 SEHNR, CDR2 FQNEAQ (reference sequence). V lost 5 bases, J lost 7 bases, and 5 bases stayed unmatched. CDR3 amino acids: CASSTTGPNSPLHF. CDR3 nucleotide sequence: TGTGCCAGCAGCACGACAGGGCCGAATTCACCCCTCCACTTT.

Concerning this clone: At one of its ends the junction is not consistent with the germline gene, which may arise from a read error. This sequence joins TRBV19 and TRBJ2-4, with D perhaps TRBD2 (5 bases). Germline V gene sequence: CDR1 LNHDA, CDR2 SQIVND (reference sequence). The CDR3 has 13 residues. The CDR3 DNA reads TGTGCCAGTAGTATTACAGCCGGAACAGACGGGGACTTC. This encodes CASSITAGTDGDF.

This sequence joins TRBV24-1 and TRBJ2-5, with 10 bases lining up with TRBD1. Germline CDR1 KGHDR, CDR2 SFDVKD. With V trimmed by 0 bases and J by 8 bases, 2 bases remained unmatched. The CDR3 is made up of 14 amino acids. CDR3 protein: CATSDLGTGETQYF. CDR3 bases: TGTGCCACCAGTGATTTGGGGACAGGGGAAACCCAGTACTTC.

The CDR3 nucleotides are TGTGCCAGCAGCCATTTTATCTTATCGGGCTACGAGCAGTACTTC. Its protein is CASSHFILSGYEQYF. The V gene is TRBV3-1 (or the pseudogene TRBV3-2), the J gene TRBJ2-7; unclear D gene. The germline CDR1 and CDR2 sequences are LGHDT and YNNKEL (reference sequence). The V end lost 3 bases, the J end lost 3 bases, and 15 bases lay between the germline ends. The CDR3 contains 15 residues.

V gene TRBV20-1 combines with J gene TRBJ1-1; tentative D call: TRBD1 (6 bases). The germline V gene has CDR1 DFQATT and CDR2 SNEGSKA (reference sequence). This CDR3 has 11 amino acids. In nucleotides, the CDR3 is TGCAGGGGAGGGGACACCCATGAAGCTTTCTTT. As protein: CRGGDTHEAFF.

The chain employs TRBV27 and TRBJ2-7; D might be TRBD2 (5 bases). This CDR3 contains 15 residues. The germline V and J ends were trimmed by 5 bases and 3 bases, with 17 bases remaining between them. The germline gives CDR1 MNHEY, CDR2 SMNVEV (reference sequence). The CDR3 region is CASSAAKGLFYEQYF. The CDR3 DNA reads TGTGCCAGCAGTGCTGCCAAAGGACTCTTCTACGAGCAGTACTTC.

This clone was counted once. CDR3 nucleotide sequence: TGTGCCAGCAGCTTAGTTTACCCTGGACTGCGGGTCAATGAGCAGTTCTTC. Encoded protein: CASSLVYPGLRVNEQFF. This chain links TRBV7-6 with TRBJ2-1, with a possible D match to TRBD2 (5 bases). Trimming stripped 1 base from V and 6 bases from J, with 19 bases between. This CDR3 comprises 17 residues. Germline-derived CDR1 and CDR2 are SGHVS and FNYEAQ.

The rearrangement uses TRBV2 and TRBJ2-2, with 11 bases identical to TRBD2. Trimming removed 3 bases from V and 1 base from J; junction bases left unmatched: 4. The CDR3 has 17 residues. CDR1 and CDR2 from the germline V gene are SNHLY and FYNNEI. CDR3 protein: CASSDHGTSGNTGELFF. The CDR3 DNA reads TGTGCCAGCAGTGACCATGGGACTAGCGGGAACACCGGGGAGCTGTTTTTT.

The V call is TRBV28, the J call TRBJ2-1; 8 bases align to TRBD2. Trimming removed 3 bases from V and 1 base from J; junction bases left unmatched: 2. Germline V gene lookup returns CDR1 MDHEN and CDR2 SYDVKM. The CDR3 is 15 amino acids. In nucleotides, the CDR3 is TGTGCCAGCAGTTTGGCGGGGGGTTCCTACAATGAGCAGTTCTTC. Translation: CASSLAGGSYNEQFF.